The 15 T cell receptor beta chains below were found in one sample sequenced in a study of beta chain features in type 1 diabetes. Reverse transcription of all isolated RNA meant that expressed TCRB transcripts were sequenced. Data came from immunoSEQ multiplex PCR; TCRdb stores just in-frame clones and leaves some out. Of hundreds of thousands of clones listed, about 10% are singletons. The sequenced sample was naive CD4+ T cells from blood. These receptors were obtained from a young woman in good health.

This clone was observed a few times. The V and J genes are TRBV6-6 and TRBJ1-4, with D tentatively TRBD1 (6 bases). CDR3 length: 14 amino acids. CDR1 is MNHNY, CDR2 SVGAGI, per germline (reference sequence). Trimming removed 6 bases at V and 10 bases at J, with 18 bases between. The CDR3, as DNA: TGTGCCAGCAGCACACAGGGACCGTTTACAAAACTGTTTTTT. Its protein product is CASSTQGPFTKLFF.

This clone has a handful of counts. The V and J genes are TRBV7-9 and TRBJ2-1, with TRBD2 matching over 7 bases. The CDR3 contains 14 residues. Germline V gene data show CDR1 as SEHNR and CDR2 as FQNEAQ (reference sequence). Trimming removed 5 bases from V and 7 bases from J; junction bases left unmatched: 8. The CDR3 reads CASSPNLSGNEQFF. CDR3 bases: TGTGCCAGCAGCCCAAACCTTAGCGGGAATGAGCAGTTCTTC.

This clone has more than one count but fewer than ten. V usage is TRBV30 and J usage is TRBJ1-2; TRBD1 matches at 7 bases. The V segment lost 4 bases and the J segment 4 bases; nucleotides outside the gene matches: 12. Per the germline V gene, CDR1 is GTSNPN and CDR2 is SVGIG (reference sequence). The CDR3 runs 15 residues. The CDR3 here is CAWIRQGPMSYGYTF. DNA of the CDR3: TGTGCCTGGATTAGACAGGGCCCCATGTCCTATGGCTACACCTTC.

The rearrangement links TRBV10-2 to TRBJ1-1; 8 positions agree with TRBD1. Looked up from germline, CDR1 is WSHSY and CDR2 is SAAADI. The CDR3 is 11 residues long. J was trimmed by 8 bases and V by 5 bases; bases with no gene match: 1. The DNA of the CDR3 is TGCGCCAGCAGTCGGGACAGGGAAGCTTTCTTT. Protein product: CASSRDREAFF.

The CDR3 is CASSPGGAGYNEQFF. The CDR3 bases are TGTGCCAGCAGTCCAGGGGGCGCGGGGTACAATGAGCAGTTCTTC. J is TRBJ2-1 and V is TRBV6-5; TRBD1 agrees at 8 bases. The CDR3 length is 15 residues. Germline V gene data show CDR1 as MNHEY and CDR2 as SVGAGI. The V segment lost 5 bases and the J segment 4 bases; nucleotides outside the gene matches: 7.

This clone was seen a handful of times. The CDR3 DNA reads as TGTGCCTGGAGTTACTCAGGGTCTGGGGCCAACGTCCTGACTTTC. Residues: CAWSYSGSGANVLTF. The chain carries TRBV30 and TRBJ2-6; tentatively, D is TRBD1 (5 bases). V was trimmed by 2 bases and J by 1 base, leaving 9 bases between them. The germline CDR1 and CDR2 sequences are GTSNPN and SVGIG (reference sequence). This CDR3 is built from 15 residues.

This clone has just a few counts. The rearrangement joins TRBV9 to TRBJ1-1, with D possibly matching TRBD1 (5 bases). V lost 5 bases to trimming and J lost 3 bases, with 17 bases between them. Germline V CDR1 and CDR2: SGDLS, YYNGEE. This CDR3 is 15 amino acids long. CDR3 nucleotide sequence: TGTGCCAGCAGGGAATTAAACAGGTTATACACTGAAGCTTTCTTT. Translation: CASRELNRLYTEAFF.

This clone appeared many times. The chain carries TRBV7-9 and TRBJ2-1; D is undetermined. V lost 5 bases and J lost 7, with 9 bases in between. This CDR3 is built from 12 residues. Per the germline V gene, CDR1 is SEHNR and CDR2 is FQNEAQ (reference sequence). CDR3 DNA sequence: TGTGCCAGCAGCAGACTGGAGAATGAGCAGTTCTTC. Its translation: CASSRLENEQFF.

The table lists this clone with a few counts. V is TRBV30 and J is TRBJ1-6; D perhaps matches TRBD1 (6 bases). Germline V gene data show CDR1 as GTSNPN and CDR2 as SVGIG (reference sequence). The ends were cut back, 7 bases at V and 7 bases at J, with 11 bases in the middle. The CDR3 covers 12 residues. CDR3 DNA sequence: TGTGCCTCGGACAGAGAAAATTCACCCCTCCACTTT. Protein sequence: CASDRENSPLHF.

The chain couples TRBV15 to TRBJ2-5; the match to TRBD2 covers 7 bases. V dropped 1 base and J dropped 1; count of bases not matched to a gene: 6. CDR3 length: 16 amino acids. Germline CDR1 and CDR2: LNHNV and YYDKDF (reference sequence). CDR3 loop: CATSRAGASGQETQYF. As DNA, the CDR3 is TGTGCCACCAGCAGAGCCGGCGCTAGCGGCCAAGAGACCCAGTACTTC.

This clone was counted only a few times. V and J are TRBV11-3 and TRBJ2-1; 9 bases line up with TRBD1. The CDR3 is made up of 18 amino acids. The junction had 12 bases not matched to a gene; V was cut back by 1 base and J by 5 bases. The germline CDR1 and CDR2 sequences are SGHNT and YENEEA. The chain's CDR3 is CASSLGGQGDSKNNEQFF. The CDR3 DNA reads as TGTGCCAGCAGCTTAGGGGGACAGGGTGACTCCAAAAACAATGAGCAGTTCTTC.

The chain joins TRBV5-6 to TRBJ2-3, with 9 positions matching TRBD1. Germline values: CDR1 SGHDT, CDR2 YYEEEE. This CDR3 contains 15 residues. The V segment lost 0 bases and the J segment 4 bases; nucleotides outside the gene matches: 3. DNA of the CDR3: TGTGCCAGCAGCTTGGGACAGGGGGATTCAGATACGCAGTATTTT. It codes for CASSLGQGDSDTQYF.

V gene TRBV18 combines with J gene TRBJ2-7, with D unresolved. There are 14 residues in the CDR3. V was pared by 6 bases and J by 4 bases, with 16 bases between. Germline V gives CDR1 KGHSH, CDR2 LQKENI. The CDR3 sequence: CASSRLGTDYEQYF. The CDR3 coding sequence is TGTGCCAGCTCTCGCCTAGGTACGGATTACGAGCAGTACTTC.

The J gene is TRBJ2-5, the V gene TRBV2; TRBD2 is a possible D gene (7 bases). The germline CDR1 and CDR2 sequences are SNHLY and FYNNEI. V lost 6 bases and J lost 5, with 16 bases in between. The CDR3 runs 14 residues. DNA for the CDR3: TGTGCCAGCAGCGCCGGCGGCGGGGGCGAGACCCAGTACTTC. Translating it yields CASSAGGGGETQYF. Combining the CDR3 with reference TRBV2 and TRBJ2-5 gives the whole variable domain EPEVTQTPSHQVTQMGQEVILRCVPISNHLYFYWYRQILGQKVEFLVSFYNNEISEKSEIFDDQFSVERPDGSNFTLKIRSTKLEDSAMYFCASSAGGGGETQYFGPGTRLLVL.

V is TRBV18 and J is TRBJ1-5; D not certain. Germline CDR1 is KGHSH and CDR2 is LQKENI. The CDR3 is made up of 14 amino acids. Trimming took off 2 bases at V and 3 bases at J, with 8 bases between the two ends. CDR3 DNA: TGTGCCAGCTCACCATTGGGAGACAATCAGCCCCAGCATTTT. This encodes CASSPLGDNQPQHF.